The clone carrying this T cell receptor (beta chain) was found many times. Its matching antigen is unknown. Documented time point: persistent/refractory GD, antithyroid drugs over 5 years with positive TRAb. RNA extracted from PBMCs served as the sequencing template. According to the study, TCR beta libraries were built with iRepertoire HTBI primers and CDR3-region Arm-PCR. MiXCR was run by TCRdb on the multiplex PCR reads, yielding one entry per CDR3 protein. Seen here are a few hundred thousand distinct CDR3 sequences, 20% to 25% observed once, and the top ten hold around 14%. This specimen comes from a study of regulatory T cells in long-lasting Graves disease. Overall study results and limits: New patients shared fewer public clonotypes (roughly 910) than persistent patients did (2,741).

V was pared by 4 bases and J by 10 bases, with 17 bases between. Looked up from germline, CDR1 is SGHAT and CDR2 is FQNNGV. The CDR3 spans 14 residues. This TCR came from a female donor with Graves disease. The V call is TRBV11-2, the J call TRBJ2-4; TRBD2 is a possible D gene (6 bases). Sample: peripheral blood mononuclear cells (PBMCs), taken when the disease was refractory, from a patient treated with antithyroid drugs. CDR3 loop: CASSSLIPGEIQYF. In DNA form, the CDR3 reads TGTGCCAGCAGCTCCTTAATACCGGGGGAGATTCAGTACTTC.